The T cell receptor beta chain under discussion was sequenced for a study of monozygotic twins with inflammatory bowel disease (dated by TCRdb to 2018 to 2020). Concerning the study at large: The full study comprised some 30 monozygotic twin pairs: nine German pairs (four IBD-concordant, five IBD-discordant) and 19 IBD-discordant Danish pairs. The search for disease-associated traits relied mainly on comparing, within discordant pairs, IBD patients with their genetically identical healthy co-twins. Each individual had, on average, about 151 000 unique TCRalpha sequences and 181 000 unique TCRbeta sequences available for analysis. Study-wide findings and limitations: Distinction between different T cell subtypes could not be achieved in the analysis. Differing immunosuppressive treatments among patients may have added background noise and inter-individual variability to the repertoires. The results gave no support for a single strong signal or clonotype linked to IBD. Measured by the inverse Simpson index, TCRbeta repertoire diversity was lower in IBD patients than in their healthy co-twins. Repertoire similarity did not differ between concordant and discordant twins, possibly due to limited statistical power. Fewer clonotypes were shared with other individuals by IBD patients than by healthy twins, most markedly in patients showing signs of disease activity.

From each donor, an approximately 2.5 ml peripheral blood sample was collected into PAXgene tubes and stored at -80 degrees C. Total RNA was isolated from whole blood with the PAXgene blood miRNA kit on an automated QIAcube, without T cell sorting. Peripheral blood from monozygotic twin pairs, either concordant or discordant for inflammatory bowel disease, underwent deep TCRalpha and TCRbeta repertoire profiling that used unique molecular barcoding. Smoking habits were recorded for all twin pairs, and individuals were classified as current, former or never smokers. The CDR3, from cysteine to phenylalanine, totals 15 residues. No DNA is given. CDR1 and CDR2 were assigned from the germline V gene (reference sequence) as SGHNT and YYREEE. As for this clonotype: Its antigen is unknown.

Library construction relied on 5' RACE. Each TCR library was prepared from around 3,400 ng of total RNA. For each sample, cDNA was synthesized in eight separate reactions using SMARTScribe reverse transcriptase. Unique molecular identifiers containing a 6-nucleotide sample barcode were introduced through template switching during cDNA synthesis. TCRalpha and TCRbeta cDNA was amplified by two nested PCRs of roughly 16 and 10 cycles, with bead purification after each PCR. Before amplification, the cDNA was treated with uracil DNA-glycosylase and purified using the QIAquick PCR purification kit. The second PCR added Illumina TruSeq-compatible adapters along with sample-specific barcodes. TapeStation and Qubit were used to check library quality and concentration, and 4 to 6 ng of each library went into the pool. Sequencing of pooled libraries was carried out on an Illumina HiSeq2500 single-index Rapid Run using 2 x 100 bp reads and custom sequencing primers. The original pipeline was this. PCR and sequencing errors were corrected by UMI-based consensus assembly using MiGEC version 1.2.6. MiXCR version 2.1.1 handled V(D)J alignment, clonotype assembly and CDR3 extraction. To normalise gene usage, clonotype sharing and MAIT/NKT TCR abundance, the top 1000, 10 000 and 20 000 clonotypes in each sample were analysed. After downsampling to 27 000 UMIs, diversity was calculated as the inverse Simpson index using the vegan R package. Paired Mann-Whitney U tests on discordant twin pairs were used, with Benjamini-Hochberg multiple-testing correction. Through TCRdb reprocessing, the reads give one entry per CDR3 protein sequence; DNA is omitted. The V and J calls, along with clone size, are taken from TCRdb and not from the paper's own processing. The table for this sample records around 230,000 distinct CDR3 sequences. In total, the top ten clones hold 1.6% of the sample.

The sequencing input was blood. The receptor comes from a human donor with ulcerative colitis or Crohn's disease, or a healthy co-twin of an affected twin (not recorded which). The chain joins TRBV5-4 to TRBJ1-1; absent DNA, TCRdb's TRBD1 call cannot be checked. For the CDR3, the sequence is CASSPWDRVNTEAFF.